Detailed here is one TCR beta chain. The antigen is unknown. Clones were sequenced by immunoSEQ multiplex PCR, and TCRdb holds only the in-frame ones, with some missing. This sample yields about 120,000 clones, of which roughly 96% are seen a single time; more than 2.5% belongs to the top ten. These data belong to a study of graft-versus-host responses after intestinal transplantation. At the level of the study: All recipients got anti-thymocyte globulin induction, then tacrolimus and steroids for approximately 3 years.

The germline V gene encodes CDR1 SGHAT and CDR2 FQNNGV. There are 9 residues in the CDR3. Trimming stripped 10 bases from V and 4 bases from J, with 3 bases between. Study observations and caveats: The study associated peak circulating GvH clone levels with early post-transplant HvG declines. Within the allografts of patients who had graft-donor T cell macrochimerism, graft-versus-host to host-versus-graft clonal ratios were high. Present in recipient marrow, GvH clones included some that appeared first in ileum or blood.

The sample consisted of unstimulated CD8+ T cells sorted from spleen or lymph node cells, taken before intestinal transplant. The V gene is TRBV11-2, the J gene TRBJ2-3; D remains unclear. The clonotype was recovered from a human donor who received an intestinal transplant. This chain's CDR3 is CATSDTQYF. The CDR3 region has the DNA TGTGCCACCTCAGATACGCAGTATTTT.